This T cell receptor (beta chain) appears in the sequencing data of a study of T cell responses to AZD1222 COVID-19 vaccine. Assay used: immunoSEQ multiplex PCR; TCRdb lists only in-frame clones, some missing. The sample lists some 120,000 clones, around nine tenths occurring once. Concerning this clone itself: What it binds is not known. The junction departs from the called germline gene at one end, perhaps through a read error.

The study's findings and limits: Researchers took repertoire samples only after the peak T cell response had come. An increase in Spike-specific TCR breadth and depth was observed after two AZD1222 doses.

In germline, CDR1 is MNHEY, CDR2 SVGEGT. This CDR3 region has 19 residues. The receptor was isolated from an adult in good health. The V call is TRBV6-2 or TRBV6-3, the J call TRBJ2-7, with 11 bases that match TRBD2. Sequenced material: peripheral blood, taken on day 0 of AZD1222 vaccination. CDR3 sequence (DNA): TGTGCCAGCAGTCACTCGTGGTTAGCGGGAGGGTCTTGGTCCTACGAGCAGTACTTC. Protein: CASSHSWLAGGSWSYEQYF.